Each of the 14 T cell receptor beta chains below was sequenced from the same sample in a study of chemoradiotherapy in HPV16-positive cancers. Clones were read by immunoSEQ multiplex PCR, and TCRdb kept only the in-frame ones, dropping some. Of about 5,700 clones in the sample, 90% to 95% were seen once. This sample comprised blood, obtained from a patient who underwent chemoradiotherapy. The receptors originated from a human donor with HPV-associated anogenital cancer.

This chain uses TRBV14 with TRBJ2-1; TRBD2 matches 8 bases. Germline CDR1 is SGHDN and CDR2 is FVKESK. Trimming at V came to 1 base and at J to 5 bases, leaving 10 bases not matched to a gene. CDR3 length: 17 amino acids. Here the CDR3 reads CASSQVFGAGANNEQFF. CDR3 nucleotides: TGTGCCAGCAGCCAAGTCTTCGGAGCGGGGGCCAACAATGAGCAGTTCTTC.

The chain employs TRBV19 and TRBJ1-5; possible D gene TRBD1, 5 bases. CDR1 is LNHDA, CDR2 SQIVND, per germline (reference sequence). This CDR3 has 15 amino acids. Deletions cut 2 bases from V and 6 bases from J, with 14 bases between. The CDR3 loop reads CASSIIGASGQPQHF. The CDR3 DNA sequence: TGTGCCAGTAGTATAATAGGGGCGTCAGGTCAGCCCCAGCATTTT. Looking up the rest from reference TRBV19 and TRBJ1-5 gives the full variable domain: DGGITQSPKYLFRKEGQNVTLSCEQNLNHDAMYWYRQDPGQGLRLIYYSQIVNDFQKGDIAEGYSVSREKKESFPLTVTSAQKNPTAFYLCASSIIGASGQPQHFGDGTRLSIL.

The chain employs TRBV29-1 and TRBJ2-2, with TRBD2 matching 13 bases. The CDR3 loop spans 14 amino acids. V lost 7 bases to trimming and J lost 4 bases; unmatched junction nucleotides: 3. From germline, CDR1 is SQVTM and CDR2 ANQGSEA. The CDR3 region is CSGTSGRFTGELFF. Here the CDR3 DNA reads TGCAGCGGGACTAGCGGGAGATTCACCGGGGAGCTGTTTTTT.

The rearrangement uses TRBV4-3 and TRBJ2-3; 11 positions match TRBD1. V was pared by 0 bases and J by 3 bases, with 8 bases of the junction left unmatched. The CDR3 covers 18 residues. The germline V gene has CDR1 LGHNA and CDR2 YSLEER. CDR3 nucleotides: TGCGCCAGCAGCCAAGACATTCCGGGACAGGGGGTAACAGATACGCAGTATTTT. Residues: CASSQDIPGQGVTDTQYF.

V and J are TRBV5-5 and TRBJ2-4; D remains ambiguous. V dropped 4 bases and J dropped 0 bases, with 14 bases sitting between them. Germline loops: CDR1 SGHKS, CDR2 YYEKEE (reference sequence). The CDR3 is 16 residues long. CDR3 region: CASSHYSLLAKNIQYF. DNA of the CDR3: TGTGCCAGCAGCCACTACTCGCTGCTAGCCAAAAACATTCAGTACTTC.

The chain has TRBV28 and TRBJ2-7, with D uncertain. The germline gives CDR1 MDHEN, CDR2 SYDVKM. The CDR3 spans 14 residues. The germline V and J ends were trimmed by 2 bases and 2 bases, with 10 bases remaining between them. CDR3: CASSLERETYEQYF. CDR3 nucleotides: TGTGCCAGCAGTTTAGAAAGGGAAACCTACGAGCAGTACTTC.

The sample holds one count of this clone. The chain carries TRBV9 and TRBJ1-1, with 11 bases identical to TRBD1. The ends lost 0 bases at V and 5 bases at J; junction bases unmatched: 6. The CDR3 has 16 amino acids. Germline lookup yields CDR1 SGDLS and CDR2 YYNGEE. The CDR3 sequence is CASSVASGQGATEAFF. CDR3 nucleotide sequence: TGTGCCAGCAGCGTAGCTTCTGGACAGGGGGCGACTGAAGCTTTCTTT.

The CDR3, as DNA: TGTGCCAGCAGCAGCCGGGGACTGAACACTGAAGCTTTCTTT. Translated, it gives CASSSRGLNTEAFF. The chain couples TRBV2 to TRBJ1-1; a weak D match, TRBD1 (5 bases). V was cut by 6 bases and J by 0 bases, with 11 bases left in between. This CDR3 spans 14 amino acids. Germline CDR1 reads SNHLY; CDR2 reads FYNNEI.

The CDR3 bases are TGTGCCAGCACCTCCCCCAGCACGGGACAGGCGTCCACCGGGGAGCTGTTTTTT. Residues: CASTSPSTGQASTGELFF. This sequence joins TRBV7-2 and TRBJ2-2; 8 bases map to TRBD1. Germline lookup yields CDR1 SGHTA and CDR2 FQGNSA. The ends lost 7 bases at V and 4 bases at J; junction bases unmatched: 17. The CDR3 has 18 residues.

This clone was seen only once. The chain carries TRBV5-4 and TRBJ2-7, with D unclear. The length of the CDR3 is 13 residues. V lost 10 bases to trimming and J lost 0 bases, with 14 bases between them. In germline, CDR1 is SGHNT, CDR2 YYREEE (reference sequence). This chain's CDR3 is CAFRLGTSYEQYF. CDR3 nucleotides: TGTGCCTTTCGACTTGGCACCTCCTACGAGCAGTACTTC.

This chain links TRBV9 with TRBJ2-7; weak D call: TRBD2 (5 bases). The germline V gene encodes CDR1 SGDLS and CDR2 YYNGEE. The length of the CDR3 is 13 residues. The V end was cut by 0 bases, the J end by 1 base, with 5 bases between. CDR3 amino acids: CASSVGGSYEQYF. DNA for the CDR3: TGTGCCAGCAGCGTAGGAGGGTCCTACGAGCAGTACTTC. The complete variable domain, with remaining parts taken from reference TRBV9 and TRBJ2-7, reads DSGVTQTPKHLITATGQRVTLRCSPRSGDLSVYWYQQSLDQGLQFLIQYYNGEERAKGNILERFSAQQFPDLHSELNLSSLELGDSALYFCASSVGGSYEQYFGPGTRLTVT.

The chain's CDR3 is CASSLTGSSYEQYF. CDR3 bases: TGTGCCAGCAGCTTAACAGGGAGCTCCTACGAGCAGTACTTC. This sequence joins TRBV7-3 and TRBJ2-7; tentatively, D is TRBD2 (5 bases). The germline CDR1 and CDR2 sequences are SGHTA and FQGTGA. V shed 0 bases and J shed 0 bases, with 6 bases lying between them. There are 14 residues in the CDR3.

This clone occurred once. This chain connects TRBV6-1 to TRBJ2-2; TRBD1 matches 11 bases. The CDR3 length is 16 residues. V trimming: 4 bases; J trimming: 6 bases; junction bases outside the gene matches: 7. Germline V gives CDR1 MNHNS, CDR2 SASEGT. The CDR3 sequence is CASSARTGGIAGELFF. The CDR3 DNA is TGTGCCAGCAGTGCCCGGACAGGGGGCATCGCCGGGGAGCTGTTTTTT.

The chain joins TRBV28 to TRBJ1-5; possible D gene TRBD1, 6 bases. The V end lost 7 bases, the J end lost 3 bases, and 13 bases lay between the germline ends. Per germline, CDR1 MDHEN and CDR2 SYDVKM. There are 14 residues in the CDR3. The CDR3: CASTLWDNNQPQHF. In DNA form, the CDR3 reads TGTGCCAGCACGCTTTGGGACAACAATCAGCCCCAGCATTTT. The full variable domain, its missing parts supplied by reference TRBV28 and TRBJ1-5, is DVKVTQSSRYLVKRTGEKVFLECVQDMDHENMFWYRQDPGLGLRLIYFSYDVKMKEKGDIPEGYSVSREKKERFSLILESASTNQTSMYLCASTLWDNNQPQHFGDGTRLSIL.